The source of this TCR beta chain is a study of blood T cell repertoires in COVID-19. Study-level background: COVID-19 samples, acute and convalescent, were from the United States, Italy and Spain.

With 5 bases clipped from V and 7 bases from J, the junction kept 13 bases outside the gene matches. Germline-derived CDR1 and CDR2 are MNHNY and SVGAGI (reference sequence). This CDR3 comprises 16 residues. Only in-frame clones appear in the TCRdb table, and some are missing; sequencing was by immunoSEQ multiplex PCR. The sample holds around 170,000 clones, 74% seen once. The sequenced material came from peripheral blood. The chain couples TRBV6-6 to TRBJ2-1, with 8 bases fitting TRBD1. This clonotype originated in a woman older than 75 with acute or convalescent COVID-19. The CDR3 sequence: CASSLVAGTGQNEQFF. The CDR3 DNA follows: TGTGCCAGCAGTCTGGTGGCCGGGACAGGTCAAAATGAGCAGTTCTTC.